The clone carrying this T cell receptor (beta chain) showed up just once. Its antigen is undetermined. Quantitative barcoded 5'-RACE was used to prepare TCR beta libraries. TCRdb passed the 5' RACE reads through MiXCR, listing each CDR3 protein once. In the table there are 470,000 or so distinct CDR3 sequences, roughly a quarter of which are singletons. This sample is part of a study of CD8 T cells in ankylosing spondylitis. Broader study findings: In synovial fluid and blood from reactive arthritis, some motif variants were previously reported. Clones that were linked to disease were CD8+ and were relatively rare in peripheral blood. A motif in TCR beta, a set of roughly 8 highly homologous variants, appeared characteristic of ankylosing spondylitis blood.

Germline CDR1 is MNHNS and CDR2 is SASEGT. Losses at the gene ends were 4 bases for V and 7 bases for J; bases not matched to a gene: 16. CDR3 length equals 17 residues. The clonotype comes from a male donor with ankylosing spondylitis. V gene TRBV6-1 combines with J gene TRBJ2-7; 10 positions agree with TRBD1. Sequenced sample: blood, either unsorted or a sorted T cell fraction (not recorded which). This CDR3 reads CASSAMILRDRGNEQYF. CDR3 nucleotide sequence: TGTGCCAGCAGTGCCATGATCCTCCGGGACAGGGGAAATGAGCAGTACTTC.